The table lists the clone carrying this T cell receptor beta chain with a few counts. Its target is unknown. The sample is drawn from a study of post-analysis software for immune sequencing data. On the study more broadly: Patients with relapsing-remitting, secondary progressive and progressive-relapsing multiple sclerosis courses were all represented. Study outcomes and limitations: In patients, TRBV5-6, TRBV5-1 and TRBV20-1 belonged to five TRBV segments found more frequently than in controls.

Built from TCR beta cDNA, the libraries had unique molecular identifiers in them. From roughly 1 to 10 million T cells, around 500,000 cDNA molecules were obtained. TCRdb ran MiXCR on the PCR reads and lists one entry per CDR3 protein. The table includes roughly 540,000 distinct CDR3 sequences, 34% detected once. This CDR3 has 15 residues. V gave up 4 bases and J gave up 0 bases, with 13 bases separating them. Germline V gene sequence: CDR1 SEHNR, CDR2 FQNEAQ (reference sequence). This sequence joins TRBV7-9 and TRBJ2-7, with D maybe TRBD1 (6 bases). The TCR was taken from a girl aged 2 to 17 with multiple sclerosis. Material: blood. The CDR3 reads CASSSWEGGSYEQYF. CDR3 bases: TGTGCCAGCAGCTCCTGGGAAGGGGGCTCCTACGAGCAGTACTTC.